The text below deals with one T cell receptor beta chain. There are many counts of this clonotype. What this receptor recognizes is not known. No clone much larger than this one lies a single base away; base qualities are absent. Clipping removes 5 bases from V and 2 bases from J, with 4 as the unmatched junction base count. The CDR3 goes from the cysteine to the phenylalanine over 15 residues. Only the CDR3 region is kept as DNA, spanning 45 bases read in frame from base 1. According to the germline V gene, CDR1 reads MDHEN and CDR2 reads SYDVKM. The iRepertoire nested amplicon-rescue multiplex PCR (arm-PCR) platform was used to amplify TCR alpha and beta CDR3 regions from RNA. For one-step reverse transcription and amplification, 100-400 ng of tissue mRNA or PBMC total RNA was used as input. Following bead purification, Illumina adapters were added by a secondary multiplex PCR, and libraries between 200 and 400 bp were gel-purified. Demultiplexing relied on internal 6-nucleotide barcodes carried by the libraries. Sequencing of libraries was performed on an Illumina MiSeq with 2x220 or 2x250 nucleotide paired-end reads. Concerning the study's data processing: Paired reads were merged using FLASH 1.2.11 and were aligned to the GRCh37 human genome using BWA-MEM, after which TRA and TRB reads were extracted. An IMGT-derived reference of cassette sequences and CDR3 motifs, with pseudogenes included, was used for V and J assignment. Reads were translated in three frames, and productive CDR3s were defined by a C…FGXG motif without stop codons. A clonotype was defined as a unique combination of a V-J cassette pair and a CDR3 amino acid sequence. Filtering of reads was based on Hamming distance, with the threshold set by the sequence error rate of each sample in mapped regions. TCRdb ran its own pipeline on the public reads, namely fastp trimming at Q25 and MiXCR clone calling, and kept in-frame beta chains. Entries are consolidated by CDR3 protein sequence, retaining the most common genes and DNA. The V and J calls come from TCRdb's annotation, not from the publication. For this sample there are more than 350,000 distinct CDR3 sequences; 41% appear just once. The top ten clones comprise 12% of the sample.

This record comes from a study of glioma-infiltrating T cells (dated by TCRdb to about 2016). A note on the overall study: Low-grade gliomas were WHO grade II oligodendrogliomas or astrocytomas, and glioblastomas were WHO grade IV tumors sampled at initial rather than recurrent diagnosis. Glioma patients received dexamethasone for six or fewer days before surgery. For blood libraries, the target was roughly 4.5- to 10-fold sequencing coverage of 1 million or so peripheral T cells. The study sequenced TCR alpha- and beta-chain repertoires from glioma tissue, from non-neoplastic brain tissue and from matched peripheral blood mononuclear cells. To gauge divergence between tissue and blood T-cell populations, every tissue-infiltrating repertoire was compared against the peripheral blood repertoire from the same patient. The paired cohort was made up of three low-grade glioma patients, 7 to 9 primary glioblastoma patients and three non-glioma patients who contributed non-neoplastic brain tissue. The paper's findings and limits, for the study overall: VJ-independent divergence between tissue and blood was below expectation in non-neoplastic patients but above expectation in all gliomas, especially low-grade gliomas. Patients with low tissue-blood divergence were marked by a signature set of shared blood CDR3 motifs, and that set was depleted in highly divergent patients. Tissue and blood shared very few CDR3 sequences, a result attributed to high CDR3 diversity and limited sampling. Group comparisons were based on small numbers of patients: three non-neoplastic, three low-grade glioma and 7 to 9 glioblastoma patients.

Immediately after resection, surgical brain or tumor specimens were cryofrozen in liquid nitrogen, with peripheral blood cells collected concurrently. This clonotype originated in a human donor with low-grade glioma or glioblastoma, undergoing nonglioma brain surgery, or in good health (not recorded which). The sample taken for sequencing was glioma tissue, nonneoplastic brain tissue, or PBMCs (not recorded which). The receptor chain draws on TRBV28 and TRBJ2-1; TRBD2 aligns with 9 central bases. The bases are TGTGCCAGCAGTCCAAGCGGGAGGCCCTACAATGAGCAGTTCTTC. Its protein product is CASSPSGRPYNEQFF.